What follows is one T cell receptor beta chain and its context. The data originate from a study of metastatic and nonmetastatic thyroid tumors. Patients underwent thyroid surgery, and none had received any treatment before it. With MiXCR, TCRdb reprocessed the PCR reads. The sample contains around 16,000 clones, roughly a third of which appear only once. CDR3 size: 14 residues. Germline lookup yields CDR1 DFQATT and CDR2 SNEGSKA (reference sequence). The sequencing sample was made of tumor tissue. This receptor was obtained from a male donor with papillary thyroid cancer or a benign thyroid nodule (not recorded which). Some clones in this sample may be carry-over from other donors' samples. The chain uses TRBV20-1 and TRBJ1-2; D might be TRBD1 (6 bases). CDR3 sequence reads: CMPSRPGQSYGYTF. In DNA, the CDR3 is TGCATGCCCTCTCGCCCTGGACAGAGCTATGGCTACACCTTC.